This paragraph covers one T cell receptor (beta chain) sequence. The data are from a study of control samples from healthy donors and cancer patients. The V end lost 2 bases, the J end lost 8 bases, and 6 bases lay between the germline ends. The CDR3 is 11 amino acids. Germline V gene sequence: CDR1 MNHNY, CDR2 SVGAGI (reference sequence). Repertoires were generated with immunoSEQ multiplex PCR, while TCRdb's copy carries only in-frame clones and drops some. The table records about 120,000 clones, 89% of them present only once. The TCR comes from a man aged 50-60 years in good health. Sequencing was done on a sample of blood. The V and J genes are TRBV6-6 and TRBJ1-2, with D unresolved. CDR3 region: CASSYGMGYTF. CDR3 nucleotide sequence: TGTGCCAGCAGTTACGGGATGGGCTACACCTTC.